This T cell receptor (beta chain) was observed in a study of CD8 T cells in ankylosing spondylitis. Study conclusions and caveats: Reported data indicate significant enrichment of disease-linked clones within matched ankylosing spondylitis synovial fluid. Earlier reports found some motif variants in synovial fluid and blood in reactive arthritis. Characteristic, it appeared, of ankylosing spondylitis blood was a TCR beta motif of about eight highly homologous variants.

Quantitative molecular-barcoded 5'-RACE generated the TCR beta libraries. TCRdb recomputed calls from the 5' RACE reads with MiXCR, one row per CDR3 protein. The data show around 770,000 distinct CDR3 sequences, approximately 12% seen once. Germline V gives CDR1 LNHNV, CDR2 YYDKDF (reference sequence). Deletions cut 0 bases from V and 4 bases from J, with 11 bases between. This CDR3 is 15 amino acids long. As for this clonotype: The antigen remains unidentified.

V gene TRBV15 combines with J gene TRBJ2-3, with D possibly TRBD1 on 6 matching bases. Sequencing used blood, either unsorted or a sorted T cell fraction (not recorded which). The sequence was collected from a male donor with ankylosing spondylitis. The DNA of the CDR3 is TGTGCCACCAGCAGAGATCCCACAGGGTCAGATACGCAGTATTTT. Translating gives CATSRDPTGSDTQYF.